Sequencing of this T cell receptor (beta chain) was carried out in a study of blood T cells in healthy people across ages. Then a second PCR, running about 6 to 12 cycles, was carried out with a sample-barcoded 5' primer and a J-beta primer mix. TCRdb processed the 5' RACE reads anew with MiXCR; each CDR3 protein has one entry. The sample comprises some 1.5 million distinct CDR3 sequences, approximately 30% of which are singletons, and roughly 8% rests with the top ten. Germline CDR1 is SGHTA and CDR2 is FQGTGA. Trimming cost V 8 bases and J 2 bases; bases outside gene matches: 9. The CDR3 spans 18 residues. There were healthy Caucasian individuals from Russia, aged roughly 6 to 100, serving as donors. At least 6 million PBMCs were isolated per sample. Study-wide results and caveats: Age showed a roughly linear inverse relationship with TCR beta diversity per million T cells.

Concerning this clonotype itself: What it binds is not known.

The sequence was collected from a woman under 40 in good health. The chain employs TRBV7-3 and TRBJ2-1; 16 bases align to TRBD2. Sequenced sample: blood. The CDR3 spells CASGTTGTSGGAYNEQFF. DNA of the CDR3: TGTGCCAGCGGCACGACAGGGACTAGCGGGGGGGCCTACAATGAGCAGTTCTTC. The whole variable domain, remainder taken from reference TRBV7-3 and TRBJ2-1, is GAGVSQTPSNKVTEKGKYVELRCDPISGHTALYWYRQSLGQGPEFLIYFQGTGAADDSGLPNDRFFAVRPEGSVSTLKIQRTERGDSAVYLCASGTTGTSGGAYNEQFFGPGTRLTVL.